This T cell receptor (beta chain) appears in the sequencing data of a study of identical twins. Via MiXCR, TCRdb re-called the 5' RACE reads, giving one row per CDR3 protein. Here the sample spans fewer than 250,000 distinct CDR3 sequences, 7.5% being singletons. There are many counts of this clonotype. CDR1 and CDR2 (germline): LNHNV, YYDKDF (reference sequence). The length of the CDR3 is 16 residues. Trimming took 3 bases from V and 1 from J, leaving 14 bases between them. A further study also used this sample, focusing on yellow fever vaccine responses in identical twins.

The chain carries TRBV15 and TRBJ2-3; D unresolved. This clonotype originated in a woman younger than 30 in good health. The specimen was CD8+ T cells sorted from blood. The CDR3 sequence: CATSSGVIRGTDTQYF. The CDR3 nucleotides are TGTGCCACCAGCAGTGGGGTAATAAGGGGCACAGATACGCAGTATTTT.